The sequence of this T cell receptor (beta chain) was determined in a study of blood T cell repertoires in COVID-19. As for this clone: The sample has other DNA sequences that encode this CDR3 too.

TCRdb keeps only in-frame clones here, not all; method: immunoSEQ multiplex PCR. The data hold about 240,000 clones, with 85% to 90% observed a single time. V dropped 4 bases and J dropped 3; count of bases not matched to a gene: 4. The CDR3 covers 14 residues. Germline V gives CDR1 MDHEN, CDR2 SYDVKM. The sample taken for sequencing was PBMCs or T cells enriched from blood (not recorded which). This chain links TRBV28 with TRBJ1-2, with TRBD1 matching over 8 bases. The receptor's source is a woman in her 30s who had recovered from COVID-19. The CDR3 region is CASSSGGLDYGYTF. In DNA, the CDR3 is TGTGCCAGCAGTTCAGGGGGCTTGGACTATGGCTACACCTTC.